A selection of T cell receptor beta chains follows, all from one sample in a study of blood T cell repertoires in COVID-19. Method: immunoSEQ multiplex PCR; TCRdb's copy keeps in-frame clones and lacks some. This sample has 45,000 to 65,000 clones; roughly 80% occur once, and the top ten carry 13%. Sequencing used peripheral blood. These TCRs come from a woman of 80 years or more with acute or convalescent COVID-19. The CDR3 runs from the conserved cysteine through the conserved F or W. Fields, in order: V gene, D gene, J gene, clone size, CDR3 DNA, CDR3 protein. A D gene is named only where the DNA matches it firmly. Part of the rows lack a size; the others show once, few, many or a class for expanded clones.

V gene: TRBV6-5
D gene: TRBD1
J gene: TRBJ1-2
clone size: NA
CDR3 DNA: TGTGCCAGCAGTTACGGACGGACAGGGTTTGGCTACACCTTC
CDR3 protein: CASSYGRTGFGYTF

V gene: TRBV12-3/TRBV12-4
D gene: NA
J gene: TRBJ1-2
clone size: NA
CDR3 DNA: TGTGCCAGCAGTTCAGGGACATATGGCTACACCTTC
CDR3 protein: CASSSGTYGYTF

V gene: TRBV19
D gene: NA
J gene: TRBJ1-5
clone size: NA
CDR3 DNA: TGTGCCAGTAGTATAGGGGGGCAAGGGAGCAATCAGCCCCAGCATTTT
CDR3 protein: CASSIGGQGSNQPQHF

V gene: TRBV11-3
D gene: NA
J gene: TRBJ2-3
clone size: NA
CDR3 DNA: TGTGCCAGCAGCTTAGGCGAAGATACGCAGTATTTT
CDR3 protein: CASSLGEDTQYF

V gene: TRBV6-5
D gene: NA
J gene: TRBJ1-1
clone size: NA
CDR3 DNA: TGTGCCGGTCTCGGAGGGGTTCGCGCTGAAGCTTTCTTT
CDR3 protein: CAGLGGVRAEAFF

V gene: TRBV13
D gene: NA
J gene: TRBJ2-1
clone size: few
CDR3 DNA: TGTGCCAGCAGCTTCTATTCAGGCTCCATGAAAGGATACAATGAGCAGTTCTTC
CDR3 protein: CASSFYSGSMKGYNEQFF

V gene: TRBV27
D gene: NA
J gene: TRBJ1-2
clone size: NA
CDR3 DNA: TGTGCCAGCAGTTTGGTGGGGAGCGATAACTATGGCTACACCTTC
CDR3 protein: CASSLVGSDNYGYTF

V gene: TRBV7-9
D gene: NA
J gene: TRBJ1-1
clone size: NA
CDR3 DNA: TGTGCCAGCAGCTTACACGGGGGGAACACTGAAGCTTTCTTT
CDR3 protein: CASSLHGGNTEAFF

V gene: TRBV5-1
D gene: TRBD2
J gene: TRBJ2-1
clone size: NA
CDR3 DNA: TGCGCCAGCAGCCTAGGACTAGCGGGGGAGGGTGAGCAGTTCTTC
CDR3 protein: CASSLGLAGEGEQFF

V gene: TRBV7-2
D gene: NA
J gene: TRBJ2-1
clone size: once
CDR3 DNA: TGTGCCAGCACTGCCCGGGGGTTAGAATCCTACAATGAGCAGTTCTTC
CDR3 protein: CASTARGLESYNEQFF

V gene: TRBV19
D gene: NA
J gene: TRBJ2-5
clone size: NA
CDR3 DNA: TGTGCCAGTAGTATATATCCTCGGGAGACCCAGTACTTC
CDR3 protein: CASSIYPRETQYF

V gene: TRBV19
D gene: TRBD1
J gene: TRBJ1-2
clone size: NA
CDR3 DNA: TGTGCCAGTAGCGCGGGACAGGGGGGTTTGGCTGGCTATGGCTACACCTTC
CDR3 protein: CASSAGQGGLAGYGYTF

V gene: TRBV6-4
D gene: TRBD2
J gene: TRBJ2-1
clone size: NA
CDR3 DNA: TGTGCCAGCAGTGAACTATCGGGGGGGCAAGGTGAGCAGTTCTTC
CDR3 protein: CASSELSGGQGEQFF

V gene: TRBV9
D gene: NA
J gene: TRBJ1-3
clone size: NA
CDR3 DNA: TGTGCCAGCAGGGTGGGTAGGGGCTTGGACACCATATATTTT
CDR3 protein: CASRVGRGLDTIYF

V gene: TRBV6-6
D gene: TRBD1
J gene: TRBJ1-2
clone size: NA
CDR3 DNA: TGTGCCAGCCAGGGGGACGGCTACACCTTC
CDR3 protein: CASQGDGYTF

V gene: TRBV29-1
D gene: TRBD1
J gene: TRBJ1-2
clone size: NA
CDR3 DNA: TGCAGCGTTTCAGGGGGGACAGGGTCTGGCTACACCTTC
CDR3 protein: CSVSGGTGSGYTF

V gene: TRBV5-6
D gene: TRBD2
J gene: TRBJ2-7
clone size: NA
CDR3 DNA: TGTGCCAGCAGCTGGCGGGAGCCCACACCTAAGCAGTACTTC
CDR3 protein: CASSWREPTPKQYF

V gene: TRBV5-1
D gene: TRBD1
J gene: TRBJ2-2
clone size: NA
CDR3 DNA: TGCGCCAGCAGCTTTAGCGGGACAGGGGGCTCCGGGGAGCTGTTTTTT
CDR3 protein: CASSFSGTGGSGELFF

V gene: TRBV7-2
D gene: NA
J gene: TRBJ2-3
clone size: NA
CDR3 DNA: TGTGCCAGCAGCCCCCACCGGCTCCTAGCGTGGGCAGATACGCAGTATTTT
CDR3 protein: CASSPHRLLAWADTQYF

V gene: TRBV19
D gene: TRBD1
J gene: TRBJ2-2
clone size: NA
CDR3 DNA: TGTGCCAGTAGTATGGGACAGGGGTACACCGGGGAGCTGTTTTTT
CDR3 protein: CASSMGQGYTGELFF

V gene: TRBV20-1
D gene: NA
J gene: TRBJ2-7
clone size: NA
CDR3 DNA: TGCAGTGCTAGCGGAGCCTACGAGCAGTACTTC
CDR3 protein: CSASGAYEQYF

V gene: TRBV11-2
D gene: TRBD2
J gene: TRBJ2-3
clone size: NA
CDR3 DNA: TGTGCCAGCAGGCCTTGGGGGCGGGGGGGCATAGATACGCAGTATTTT
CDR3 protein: CASRPWGRGGIDTQYF

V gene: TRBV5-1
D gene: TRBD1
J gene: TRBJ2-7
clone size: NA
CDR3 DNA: TGCGCCAGCAGCTTGGATGGGACAGGGAGTCCCGAGCAGTACTTC
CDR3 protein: CASSLDGTGSPEQYF

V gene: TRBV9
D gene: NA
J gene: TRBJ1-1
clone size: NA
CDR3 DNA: TGTGCCAGCAGCGTAGCTACACAGGTTGACACTGAAGCTTTCTTT
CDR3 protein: CASSVATQVDTEAFF

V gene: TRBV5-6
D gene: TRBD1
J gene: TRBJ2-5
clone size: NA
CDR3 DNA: TGTGCCAGCAGCCCGGGGACAGGTGGGATGACCCAGTACTTC
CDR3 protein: CASSPGTGGMTQYF

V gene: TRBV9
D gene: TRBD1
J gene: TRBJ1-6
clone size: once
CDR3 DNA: TGTGCCAGCAGCGTAGGTGGGACAGGGGGGAGGAATTCACCCCTCCACTTT
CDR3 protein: CASSVGGTGGRNSPLHF

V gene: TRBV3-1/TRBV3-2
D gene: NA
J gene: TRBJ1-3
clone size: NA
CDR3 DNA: TGTGCCAGCAGCCTCAGGGCTTCGGGCGGAAACACCATATATTTT
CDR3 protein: CASSLRASGGNTIYF

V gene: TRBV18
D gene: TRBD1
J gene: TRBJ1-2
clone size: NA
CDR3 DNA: TGTGCCAGCTCACCGGACAGGACCTATGGCTACACCTTC
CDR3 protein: CASSPDRTYGYTF

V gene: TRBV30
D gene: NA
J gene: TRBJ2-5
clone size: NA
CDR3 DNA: TGTGCCTGGAGTCTCCGGGGAGAGACCCAGTACTTC
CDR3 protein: CAWSLRGETQYF

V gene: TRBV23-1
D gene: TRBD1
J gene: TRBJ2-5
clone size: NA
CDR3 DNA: TGCGCCAGCAGTCATAACCGGACAGGGGGCGGAGAGACCCAGTACTTC
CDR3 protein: CASSHNRTGGGETQYF

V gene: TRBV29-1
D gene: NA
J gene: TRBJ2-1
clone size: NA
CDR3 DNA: TGCAGCGTCCCCCGCGGCGTCCGGTACAATGAGCAGTTCTTC
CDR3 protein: CSVPRGVRYNEQFF

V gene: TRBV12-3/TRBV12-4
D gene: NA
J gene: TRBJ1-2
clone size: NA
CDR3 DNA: TGTGCCAGCAGTTCAGCCAGAAACTATGGCTACACCTTC
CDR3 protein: CASSSARNYGYTF

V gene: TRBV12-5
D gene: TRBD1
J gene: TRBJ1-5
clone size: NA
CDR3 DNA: TGTGCTAGTGGTTTGTCCACGACAGGGTGGCTTGTACAGCCCCAGCATTTT
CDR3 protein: CASGLSTTGWLVQPQHF

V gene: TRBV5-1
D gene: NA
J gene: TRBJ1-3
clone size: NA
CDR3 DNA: TGCGCCAGCAGCCCAGGGATATCTGGAAACACCATATATTTT
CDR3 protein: CASSPGISGNTIYF

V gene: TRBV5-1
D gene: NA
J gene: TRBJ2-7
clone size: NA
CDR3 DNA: TGCGCCAGCAAACAGGAGACGGAGCAGTACTTC
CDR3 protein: CASKQETEQYF

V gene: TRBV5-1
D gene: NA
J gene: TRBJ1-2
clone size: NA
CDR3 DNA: TGCGCCAGCGCTCCCTGGGGGGGTATCTATGGCTACACCTTC
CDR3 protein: CASAPWGGIYGYTF

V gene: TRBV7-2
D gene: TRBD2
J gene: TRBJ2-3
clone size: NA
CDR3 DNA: TGTGCCAGCAGCTCGGGACTAGCGGGGGGGCCAGGGACAGATACGCAGTATTTT
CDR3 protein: CASSSGLAGGPGTDTQYF

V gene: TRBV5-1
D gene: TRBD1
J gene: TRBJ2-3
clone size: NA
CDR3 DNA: TGCGCCAGCACCCAAGGTGACAGGGGAGAGGATACGCAGTATTTT
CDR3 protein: CASTQGDRGEDTQYF

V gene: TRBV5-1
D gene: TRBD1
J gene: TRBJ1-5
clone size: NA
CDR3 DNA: TGCGCCAGCAGCTTGGAAGGGGGCCATCAGCCCCAGCATTTT
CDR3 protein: CASSLEGGHQPQHF

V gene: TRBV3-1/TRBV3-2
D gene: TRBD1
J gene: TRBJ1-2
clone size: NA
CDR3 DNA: TGTGCCAGCAGCTCATCCGGGACAGGGGTTGGCTACACCTTC
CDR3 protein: CASSSSGTGVGYTF

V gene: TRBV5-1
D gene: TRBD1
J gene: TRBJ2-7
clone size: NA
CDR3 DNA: TGCGCCAGCAGCTTGTTGGGCAGGGGGCCGGACGAGCAGTACTTC
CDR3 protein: CASSLLGRGPDEQYF

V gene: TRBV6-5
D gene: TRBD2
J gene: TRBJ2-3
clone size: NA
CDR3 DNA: TGTGCCAGCAGCCAAGGGGCGGGGGGGACAGATACGCAGTATTTT
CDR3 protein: CASSQGAGGTDTQYF

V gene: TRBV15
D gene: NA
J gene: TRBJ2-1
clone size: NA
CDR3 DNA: TGTGCCACCGGCAGAGATCTTGGAGCCGTATCCTACAATGAGCAGTTCTTC
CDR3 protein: CATGRDLGAVSYNEQFF

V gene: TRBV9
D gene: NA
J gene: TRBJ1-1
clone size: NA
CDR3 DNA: TGTGCCAGCAGCGTAGAAGGCGGCAGGGGTTCGAACACTGAAGCTTTCTTT
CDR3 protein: CASSVEGGRGSNTEAFF

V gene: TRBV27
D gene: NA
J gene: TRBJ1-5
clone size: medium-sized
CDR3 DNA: TGTGCCAGCAGTTTATCGGGGCGTTTTCAGGACAATCAGCCCCAGCATTTT
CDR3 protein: CASSLSGRFQDNQPQHF